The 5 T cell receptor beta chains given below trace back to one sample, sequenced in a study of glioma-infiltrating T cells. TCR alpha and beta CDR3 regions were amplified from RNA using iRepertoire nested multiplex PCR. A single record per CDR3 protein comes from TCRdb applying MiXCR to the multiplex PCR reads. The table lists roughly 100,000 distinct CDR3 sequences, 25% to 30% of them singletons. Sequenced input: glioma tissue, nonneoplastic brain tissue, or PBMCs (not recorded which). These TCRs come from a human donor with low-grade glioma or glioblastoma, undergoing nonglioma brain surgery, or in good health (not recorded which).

In DNA, the CDR3 is TGTGCCAGCAGCCAAGTTGAGGGGGCCGGACAGACCCAGTACTTC. As protein: CASSQVEGAGQTQYF. The gene calls are TRBV3-1 and TRBJ2-5; 7 bases align to TRBD1. The length of the CDR3 is 15 residues. CDR1 and CDR2 (germline): LGHDT, YNNKEL (reference sequence). Unmatched junction bases numbered 8, after V lost 1 base and J lost 6 bases.

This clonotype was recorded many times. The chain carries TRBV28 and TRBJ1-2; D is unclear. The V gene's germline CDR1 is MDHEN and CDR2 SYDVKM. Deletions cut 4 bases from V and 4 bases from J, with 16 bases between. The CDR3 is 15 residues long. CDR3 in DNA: TGTGCCAGCAGTTGGATCCTCGACAATCGCTATGGCTACACCTTC. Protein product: CASSWILDNRYGYTF.

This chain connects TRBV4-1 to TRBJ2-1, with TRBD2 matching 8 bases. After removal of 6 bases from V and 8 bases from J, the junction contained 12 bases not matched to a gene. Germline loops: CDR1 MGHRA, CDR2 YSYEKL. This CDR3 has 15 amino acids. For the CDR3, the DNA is TGCGCCAGCAGTATTAAGGGACTAGAACTAGATGAGCAGTTCTTC. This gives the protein CASSIKGLELDEQFF.

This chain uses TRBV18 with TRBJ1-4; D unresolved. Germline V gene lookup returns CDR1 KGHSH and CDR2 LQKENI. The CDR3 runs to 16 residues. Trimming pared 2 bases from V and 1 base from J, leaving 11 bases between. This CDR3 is CASSPDRHGTNEKLFF. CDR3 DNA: TGTGCCAGCTCACCAGATAGGCACGGAACTAATGAAAAACTGTTTTTT.

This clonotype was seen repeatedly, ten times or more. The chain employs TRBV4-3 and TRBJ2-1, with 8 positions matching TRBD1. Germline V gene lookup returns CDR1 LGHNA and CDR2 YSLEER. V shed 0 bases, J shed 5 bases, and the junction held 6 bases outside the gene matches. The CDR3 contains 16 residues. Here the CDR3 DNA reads TGCGCCAGCAGCCAAGATCTCGGGACAGGCAACAATGAGCAGTTCTTC. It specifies CASSQDLGTGNNEQFF.